This TCR beta chain comes out of a study of T cell repertoires in cytomegalovirus infection. Across the study: An indication of both CMV infection and matching HLA type came from public TCR beta signatures. Overall study findings and caveats: HLA-C-restricted CMV clonotypes gave the most frequent clonotype in two of eight donors. Summed public TCR beta family frequency identified CMV carriers bearing the relevant HLA.

TCRdb called the reads again in MiXCR, with one record for every CDR3 protein. The sample shows 250,000 to 300,000 distinct CDR3 sequences, roughly an eighth of them seen only once. The sample holds a few counts of this clonotype. The target antigen is unknown. J gave up 9 bases and V 2 bases, and 4 bases lay outside the gene matches. This CDR3 has 13 residues. Sample: PBMCs. This receptor was identified in a human donor in good health (CMV status not recorded). Some clones in this sample may be carry-over from other donors' samples. The chain is built from TRBV12-3 or TRBV12-4 and TRBJ2-1; 7 bases align to TRBD2. DNA for the CDR3: TGTGCCAGCAGTTTAAGTGGGAGGGGTGAGCAGTTCTTC. It yields the protein CASSLSGRGEQFF.